The clone carrying this T cell receptor (beta chain) has only one observation. Its antigen remains unidentified. This table comes from immunoSEQ multiplex PCR, and its TCRdb copy is limited to in-frame clones, with some not included. The data contain 200,000 to 250,000 clones, under 95% of them singletons. CDR1 MNHEY and CDR2 SVGAGI come from the germline V gene. The V end lost 8 bases, the J end lost 0 bases, and 7 bases lay between the germline ends. The CDR3 consists of 12 residues. This sample stems from a study of T cell responses to AZD1222 COVID-19 vaccine. Study-level points and caveats: With two AZD1222 doses given, Spike-specific TCR breadth and depth both rose. Only a handful of AZD1222 recipients were seropositive at baseline. It should be noted that donors were predominantly white British and more often female, and clonal diversity was possibly underestimated. At 160-218 and 743-854, vaccine-associated CD4 TCRs were dominant, and they spanned spike.

The origin of this receptor is an adult in good health. The sequenced sample was peripheral blood, obtained on day 0 of MenACWY control vaccination. The V call is TRBV6-5, the J call TRBJ1-1; D uncertain. The CDR3 coding sequence is TGTGCCAGCGGCATAGTGAACACTGAAGCTTTCTTT. Protein product: CASGIVNTEAFF.